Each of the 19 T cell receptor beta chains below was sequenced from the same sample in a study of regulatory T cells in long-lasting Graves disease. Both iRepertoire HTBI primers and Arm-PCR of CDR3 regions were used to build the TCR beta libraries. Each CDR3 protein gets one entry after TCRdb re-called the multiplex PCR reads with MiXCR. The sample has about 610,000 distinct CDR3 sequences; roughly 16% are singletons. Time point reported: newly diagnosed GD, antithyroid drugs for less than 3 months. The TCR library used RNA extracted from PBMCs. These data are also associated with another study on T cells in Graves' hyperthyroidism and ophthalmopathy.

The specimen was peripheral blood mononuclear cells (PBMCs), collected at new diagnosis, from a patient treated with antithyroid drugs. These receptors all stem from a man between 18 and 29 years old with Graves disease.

DNA of the CDR3: TGTGCCTGGAGTGTAGGGCCAGGGGGTAATTCACCCCTCCACTTT. It is translated as CAWSVGPGGNSPLHF. This chain joins TRBV30 and TRBJ1-6; 7 nucleotides agree with TRBD1. V lost 0 bases, J lost 6 bases, and 5 bases stayed unmatched. Germline assignment: CDR1 GTSNPN and CDR2 SVGIG (reference sequence). There are 15 residues in the CDR3.

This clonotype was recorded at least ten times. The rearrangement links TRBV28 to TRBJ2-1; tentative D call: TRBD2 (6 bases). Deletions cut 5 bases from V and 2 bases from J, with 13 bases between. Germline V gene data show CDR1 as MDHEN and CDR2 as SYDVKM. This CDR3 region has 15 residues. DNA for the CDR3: TGTGCCAGCAGTCCCCTAGCGCCAACCTACAATGAGCAGTTCTTC. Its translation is CASSPLAPTYNEQFF.

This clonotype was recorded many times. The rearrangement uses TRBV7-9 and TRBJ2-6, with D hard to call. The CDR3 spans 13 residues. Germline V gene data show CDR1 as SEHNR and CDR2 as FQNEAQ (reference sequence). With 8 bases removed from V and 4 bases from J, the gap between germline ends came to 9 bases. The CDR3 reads CASLDAGANVLTF. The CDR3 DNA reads TGTGCCAGCTTGGACGCCGGGGCCAACGTCCTGACTTTC.

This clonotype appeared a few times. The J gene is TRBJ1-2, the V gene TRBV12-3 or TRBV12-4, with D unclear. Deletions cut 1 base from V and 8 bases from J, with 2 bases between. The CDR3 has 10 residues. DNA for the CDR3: TGTGCCAGCAGTTTAGGAGGCTACACCTTC. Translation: CASSLGGYTF.

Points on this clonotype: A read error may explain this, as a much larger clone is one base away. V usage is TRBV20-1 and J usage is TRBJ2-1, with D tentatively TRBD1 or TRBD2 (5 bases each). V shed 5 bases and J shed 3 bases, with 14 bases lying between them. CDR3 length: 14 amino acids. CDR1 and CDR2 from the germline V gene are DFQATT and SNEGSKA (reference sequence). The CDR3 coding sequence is TGCAGTGCTTCCGGGGCTAGGGACTACAATGAGCAGTTCTTC. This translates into CSASGARDYNEQFF.

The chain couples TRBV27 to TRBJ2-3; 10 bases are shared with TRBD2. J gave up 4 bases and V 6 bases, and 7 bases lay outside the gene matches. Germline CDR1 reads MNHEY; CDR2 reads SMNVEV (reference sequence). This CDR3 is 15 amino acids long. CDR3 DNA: TGTGCCAGCAGCCTGACTAGCGGGTTCGCAGATACGCAGTATTTT. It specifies CASSLTSGFADTQYF.

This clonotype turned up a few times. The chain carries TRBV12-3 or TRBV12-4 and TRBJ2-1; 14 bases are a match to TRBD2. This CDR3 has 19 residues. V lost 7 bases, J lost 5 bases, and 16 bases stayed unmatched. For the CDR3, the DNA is TGTGCCAGCATTTCGGGAGGGGGGACTAGCGGGAGTTCCCACAATGAGCAGTTCTTC. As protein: CASISGGGTSGSSHNEQFF.

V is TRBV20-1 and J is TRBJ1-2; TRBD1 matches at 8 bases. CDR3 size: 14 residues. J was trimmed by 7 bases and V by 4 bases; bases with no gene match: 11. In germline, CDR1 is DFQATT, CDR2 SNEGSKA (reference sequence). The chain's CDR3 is CSATPMDRVGGYTF. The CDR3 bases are TGCAGTGCTACCCCCATGGACAGGGTGGGTGGCTACACCTTC.

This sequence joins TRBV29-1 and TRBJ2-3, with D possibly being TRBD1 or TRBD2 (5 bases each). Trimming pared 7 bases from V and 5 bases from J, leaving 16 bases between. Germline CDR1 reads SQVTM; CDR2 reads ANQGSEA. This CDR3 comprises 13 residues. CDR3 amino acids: CSALAPGLDTQYF. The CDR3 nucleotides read TGCAGCGCCTTGGCCCCGGGGCTAGATACGCAGTATTTT.

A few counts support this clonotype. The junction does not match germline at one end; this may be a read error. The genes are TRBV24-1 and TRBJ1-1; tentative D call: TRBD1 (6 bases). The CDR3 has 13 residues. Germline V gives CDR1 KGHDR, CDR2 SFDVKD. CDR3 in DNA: TGTGCCACCAGACAGGGCGGGAACGCTGAAGCTTTCTTT. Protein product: CATRQGGNAEAFF.

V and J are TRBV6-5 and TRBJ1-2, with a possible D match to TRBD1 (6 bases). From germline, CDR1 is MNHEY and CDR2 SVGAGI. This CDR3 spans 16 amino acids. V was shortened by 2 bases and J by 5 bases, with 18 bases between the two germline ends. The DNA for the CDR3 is TGTGCCAGCAGTTACGGGGAAGGGGGGGATATTTATGGCTACACCTTC. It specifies CASSYGEGGDIYGYTF.

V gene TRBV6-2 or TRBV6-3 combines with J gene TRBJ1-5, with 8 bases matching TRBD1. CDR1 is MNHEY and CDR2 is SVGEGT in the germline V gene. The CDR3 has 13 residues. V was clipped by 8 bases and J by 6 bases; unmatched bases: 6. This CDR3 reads CASRTGWGQPQHF. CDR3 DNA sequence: TGTGCCAGCCGGACAGGGTGGGGTCAGCCCCAGCATTTT.

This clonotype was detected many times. CDR3 region: CASSRHAGQGNTEAFF. CDR3 nucleotides: TGTGCCAGCAGCCGACACGCGGGACAGGGGAACACTGAAGCTTTCTTT. The V and J genes are TRBV5-5 and TRBJ1-1, with 9 positions matching TRBD1. CDR3 length: 16 amino acids. The germline V gene has CDR1 SGHKS and CDR2 YYEKEE (reference sequence). V shed 4 bases, J shed 1 base, and the junction held 8 bases outside the gene matches.

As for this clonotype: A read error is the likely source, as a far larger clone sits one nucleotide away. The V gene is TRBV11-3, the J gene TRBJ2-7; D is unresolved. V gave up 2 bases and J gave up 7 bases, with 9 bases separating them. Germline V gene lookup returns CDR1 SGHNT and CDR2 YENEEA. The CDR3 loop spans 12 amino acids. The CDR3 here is CASSLNYDEQYF. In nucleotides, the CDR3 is TGTGCCAGCAGCTTAAATTATGATGAGCAGTACTTC.

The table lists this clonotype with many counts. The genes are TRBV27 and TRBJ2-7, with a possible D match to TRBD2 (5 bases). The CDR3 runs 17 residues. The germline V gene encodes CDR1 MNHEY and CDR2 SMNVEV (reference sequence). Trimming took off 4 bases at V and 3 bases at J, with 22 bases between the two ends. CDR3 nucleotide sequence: TGTGCCAGCAGTTCGCTCGGGGTAGTCGGAAGGAGCTACGAGCAGTACTTC. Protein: CASSSLGVVGRSYEQYF.

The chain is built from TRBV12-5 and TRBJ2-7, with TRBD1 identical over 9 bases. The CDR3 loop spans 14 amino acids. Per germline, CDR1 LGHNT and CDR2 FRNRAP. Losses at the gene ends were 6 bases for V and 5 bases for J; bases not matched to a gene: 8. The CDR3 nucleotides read TGTGCTAGTGGGACCGGGACAGGGTCTCACGAGCAGTACTTC. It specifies CASGTGTGSHEQYF.

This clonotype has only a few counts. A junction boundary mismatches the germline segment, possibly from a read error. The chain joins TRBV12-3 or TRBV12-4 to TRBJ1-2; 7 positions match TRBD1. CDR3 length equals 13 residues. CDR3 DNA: TGTGCCAGCAGGACAGGGCATGACTATGGCTGCACCTTC. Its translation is CASRTGHDYGCTF.

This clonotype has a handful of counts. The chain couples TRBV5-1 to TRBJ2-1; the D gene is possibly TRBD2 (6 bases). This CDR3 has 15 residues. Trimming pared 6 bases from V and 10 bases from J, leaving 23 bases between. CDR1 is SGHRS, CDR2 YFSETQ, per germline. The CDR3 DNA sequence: TGCGCCAGCACCACCGGTCGGGGGTCCAAGGGAGAGCAGTTCTTC. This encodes CASTTGRGSKGEQFF.

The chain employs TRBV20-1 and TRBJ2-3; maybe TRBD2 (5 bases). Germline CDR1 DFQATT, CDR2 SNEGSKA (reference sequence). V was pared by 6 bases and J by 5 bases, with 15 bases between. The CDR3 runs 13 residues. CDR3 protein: CSAVVDGKDTQYF. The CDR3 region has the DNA TGCAGTGCCGTCGTGGACGGGAAAGATACGCAGTATTTT.